The 32 T cell receptor beta chains in this list originate from one sample, sequenced in a study of cytomegalovirus exposure and HLA in healthy donors. Primers included in the PCR were 60 Vbeta and 13 Jbeta primers. Profiled with immunoSEQ multiplex PCR; TCRdb holds only in-frame clones, not every one. This sample has about 170,000 clones, with approximately 78% found just once. The material sequenced was PBMCs. The receptors come from a girl aged 2 to 9 in good health and CMV-seropositive.

This rearrangement joins TRBV19 to TRBJ2-7; TRBD2 aligns across 8 bases. V lost 2 bases to trimming and J lost 5 bases; unmatched junction nucleotides: 8. The CDR3 runs 15 residues. Germline CDR1 is LNHDA and CDR2 is SQIVND (reference sequence). The DNA for the CDR3 is TGTGCCAGTAGTATATCGGGAGGGGGGATCCACGAGCAGTACTTC. Its protein product is CASSISGGGIHEQYF.

This chain uses TRBV5-6 with TRBJ2-5; D perhaps matches TRBD2 (6 bases). The germline V and J ends were trimmed by 1 base and 5 bases, with 12 bases remaining between them. Germline CDR1 SGHDT, CDR2 YYEEEE. This CDR3 has 14 residues. CDR3 nucleotides: TGTGCCAGCAGCTTGTCCGGGAGTGCGGAGACCCAGTACTTC. Encoded protein: CASSLSGSAETQYF.

This clone was seen once. CDR3 in DNA: TGTGCCTGGAGGGACAGGGCTAATGAAAAACTGTTTTTT. This translates into CAWRDRANEKLFF. The chain couples TRBV30 to TRBJ1-4; 8 bases map to TRBD1. CDR3 size: 13 residues. Trimming at V came to 3 bases and at J to 3 bases, leaving 0 bases not matched to a gene. Germline-derived CDR1 and CDR2 are GTSNPN and SVGIG (reference sequence).

V usage is TRBV9 and J usage is TRBJ1-4, with a tentative D call TRBD1 (6 bases). V dropped 2 bases and J dropped 0 bases, with 8 bases sitting between them. Germline CDR1 and CDR2: SGDLS and YYNGEE. CDR3 length equals 15 residues. For the CDR3, the DNA is TGTGCCAGCAGCGTCACAGGGTCAACTAATGAAAAACTGTTTTTT. Protein product: CASSVTGSTNEKLFF.

This clone was recorded a few times. The V call is TRBV7-2, the J call TRBJ2-1; 7 bases align to TRBD2. This CDR3 contains 15 residues. Germline V CDR1 and CDR2: SGHTA, FQGNSA. Trimming cost V 6 bases and J 8 bases; bases outside gene matches: 13. The CDR3 spells CASRTEPGTIYEQFF. As DNA, the CDR3 is TGTGCCAGCAGGACCGAACCCGGGACTATTTATGAGCAGTTCTTC.

This clone was counted between two and nine times. This chain joins TRBV11-2 and TRBJ2-3; D may be TRBD2 (6 bases). Trimming shortened V by 5 bases and J by 4 bases, and 16 bases separated the two germline ends. CDR1 is SGHAT, CDR2 FQNNGV, per germline. The CDR3 consists of 15 residues. The CDR3 here is CASSVLASSADTQYF. In DNA, the CDR3 is TGTGCCAGCAGCGTGCTAGCGTCGTCGGCAGATACGCAGTATTTT.

The chain couples TRBV2 to TRBJ2-1, with 11 bases that match TRBD2. Germline trimming cut 7 bases from V and 7 bases from J; bases unmatched to any gene: 9. This CDR3 spans 15 amino acids. Germline V CDR1 and CDR2: SNHLY, FYNNEI. The CDR3 DNA reads TGTGCCAGCATCTGGACTAGCGGGTCGTTGAATGAGCAGTTCTTC. It translates to CASIWTSGSLNEQFF.

The V and J genes are TRBV13 and TRBJ2-7; D possibly corresponds to TRBD2 (6 bases). Trimming cost V 8 bases and J 0 bases, with 14 bases left between them. This CDR3 has 14 residues. Germline V lookup: CDR1 PRHDT, CDR2 FYEKMQ (reference sequence). The CDR3 DNA reads TGTGCCAGCGTGATGGGAGGCCTCTCCTACGAGCAGTACTTC. The encoded protein is CASVMGGLSYEQYF.

The chain employs TRBV6-1 and TRBJ1-3; TRBD1 is a possible D gene (6 bases). Per the germline V gene, CDR1 is MNHNS and CDR2 is SASEGT. Trimming pared 4 bases from V and 0 bases from J, leaving 13 bases between. This CDR3 is 16 amino acids long. CDR3 nucleotide sequence: TGTGCCAGCAGTGTAGGGGGGGGATCCTCTGGAAACACCATATATTTT. Translated, it gives CASSVGGGSSGNTIYF.

The DNA for the CDR3 is TGTGCCAGCAGTCGACTGAACTCTGGAAACACCATATATTTT. Translation: CASSRLNSGNTIYF. The chain recombines TRBV28 with TRBJ1-3; no definite D call. CDR3 size: 14 residues. V was pared by 5 bases and J by 0 bases, with 8 bases between. Germline CDR1 MDHEN, CDR2 SYDVKM.

On this clone itself: The same CDR3 can be traced to other DNA sequences in this sample. The J gene is TRBJ2-7, the V gene TRBV5-1; TRBD1 aligns across 7 bases. The CDR3 spans 13 residues. Germline assignment: CDR1 SGHRS and CDR2 YFSETQ. Germline trimming cut 4 bases from V and 5 bases from J; bases unmatched to any gene: 6. The CDR3 sequence is CASSRGLSDEQYF. For the CDR3, the DNA is TGCGCCAGCAGCAGGGGGCTAAGCGACGAGCAGTACTTC.

The chain recombines TRBV29-1 with TRBJ2-3; the D gene is possibly TRBD2 (5 bases). Trimming took 0 bases from V and 4 from J, leaving 5 bases between them. The CDR3 spans 12 residues. Per the germline V gene, CDR1 is SQVTM and CDR2 is ANQGSEA. This chain's CDR3 is CSVEERADTQYF. In DNA, the CDR3 is TGCAGCGTTGAAGAGAGGGCAGATACGCAGTATTTT.

This chain joins TRBV7-3 and TRBJ2-3; D is undetermined. Trimming took 1 base from V and 7 from J, leaving 21 bases between them. Germline V gene lookup returns CDR1 SGHTA and CDR2 FQGTGA. This CDR3 is 17 amino acids long. The CDR3 sequence is CASSLKAPGSLSHTQYF. CDR3 nucleotide sequence: TGTGCCAGCAGCTTAAAGGCCCCGGGTAGTCTGTCACATACGCAGTATTTT.

This rearrangement joins TRBV5-1 to TRBJ2-5, with 8 bases lining up with TRBD1. The CDR3 extends over 15 amino acids. Germline lookup yields CDR1 SGHRS and CDR2 YFSETQ. Germline trimming cut 4 bases from V and 1 base from J; bases unmatched to any gene: 6. CDR3 bases: TGCGCCAGCAGCGAGGGACAGGCAACCCAAGAGACCCAGTACTTC. Translation: CASSEGQATQETQYF.

The gene calls are TRBV30 and TRBJ2-5; 7 positions match TRBD2. CDR1 and CDR2 from the germline V gene are GTSNPN and SVGIG (reference sequence). V was clipped by 2 bases and J by 1 base; unmatched bases: 7. The CDR3 extends over 15 amino acids. The CDR3: CAWSLRLAVQETQYF. CDR3 bases: TGTGCCTGGAGTCTTCGACTAGCAGTCCAAGAGACCCAGTACTTC. Looking up the rest from reference TRBV30 and TRBJ2-5 gives the full variable domain: SQTIHQWPATLVQPVGSPLSLECTVEGTSNPNLYWYRQAAGRGLQLLFYSVGIGQISSEVPQNLSASRPQDRQFILSSKKLLLSDSGFYLCAWSLRLAVQETQYFGPGTRLLVL.

The J gene is TRBJ1-3, the V gene TRBV28; 7 positions match TRBD1. V lost 4 bases to trimming and J lost 0 bases; unmatched junction nucleotides: 12. The CDR3 loop spans 18 amino acids. Germline lookup yields CDR1 MDHEN and CDR2 SYDVKM. CDR3 sequence reads: CASSSLGTDKFSGNTIYF. The CDR3, as DNA: TGTGCCAGCAGTTCGTTAGGGACAGATAAGTTCTCTGGAAACACCATATATTTT.

The chain links TRBV19 to TRBJ1-5, with D uncertain. Germline V gives CDR1 LNHDA, CDR2 SQIVND (reference sequence). This CDR3 contains 16 residues. The V and J ends lost 3 bases and 0 bases respectively, with 12 bases between them. DNA of the CDR3: TGTGCCAGTAGTATGTGGGCAGTCAATAGCAATCAGCCCCAGCATTTT. Residues: CASSMWAVNSNQPQHF.

This chain joins TRBV10-3 and TRBJ1-1; D is unclear. V was pared by 1 base and J by 4 bases, with 13 bases between. Germline V gives CDR1 ENHRY, CDR2 SYGVKD. This CDR3 contains 15 residues. The CDR3 loop is CAISELGPAGTEAFF. The CDR3 DNA sequence: TGTGCCATCAGTGAGTTAGGGCCCGCGGGCACTGAAGCTTTCTTT.

The chain couples TRBV30 to TRBJ2-7; weak D call: TRBD2 (6 bases). The CDR3 consists of 13 residues. Per germline, CDR1 GTSNPN and CDR2 SVGIG (reference sequence). Deletions cut 0 bases from V and 3 bases from J, with 9 bases between. The CDR3 protein is CAWSVRRGYEQYF. The CDR3 coding sequence is TGTGCCTGGAGTGTAAGGAGGGGCTACGAGCAGTACTTC.

The V call is TRBV30, the J call TRBJ2-5, with D maybe TRBD1 (6 bases). The length of the CDR3 is 13 residues. Germline loops: CDR1 GTSNPN, CDR2 SVGIG (reference sequence). V was pared by 3 bases and J by 4 bases, with 12 bases between. The DNA for the CDR3 is TGTGCCTGGAGCCAGGGGCCTTCAGAGACCCAGTACTTC. Protein sequence: CAWSQGPSETQYF.

The rearrangement joins TRBV6-5 to TRBJ2-1; the match to TRBD2 covers 8 bases. J was trimmed by 4 bases and V by 6 bases; bases with no gene match: 8. The CDR3 is 15 residues long. CDR1 and CDR2 (germline): MNHEY, SVGAGI. The CDR3 sequence: CASSLVASGYNEQFF. CDR3 DNA: TGTGCCAGCAGCCTCGTAGCTAGCGGGTACAATGAGCAGTTCTTC.

The rearrangement joins TRBV6-6 to TRBJ1-2; TRBD1 might be the D (6 bases). CDR1 is MNHNY, CDR2 SVGAGI, per germline (reference sequence). V was clipped by 4 bases and J by 1 base, with 13 bases between them. This CDR3 has 15 residues. As DNA, the CDR3 is TGTGCCAGCAGTTGGACAGCGACATTTAACTATGGCTACACCTTC. It specifies CASSWTATFNYGYTF.

V is TRBV25-1 and J is TRBJ2-1; 8 bases line up with TRBD1. CDR1 is MGHDK, CDR2 SYGVNS, per germline. CDR3 length: 13 residues. V lost 5 bases and J lost 7; bases outside the gene matches: 4. CDR3 sequence (DNA): TGTGCCAGCAGTAACACAGGGGGGAATGAGCAGTTCTTC. Its protein product is CASSNTGGNEQFF.

The chain recombines TRBV6-1 with TRBJ2-5; 10 positions match TRBD2. The CDR3 contains 15 residues. The junction had 11 bases not matched to a gene; V was cut back by 6 bases and J by 7 bases. Germline V gene lookup returns CDR1 MNHNS and CDR2 SASEGT. CDR3 residues: CASSPTSGMWGTQYF. The CDR3 coding sequence is TGTGCCAGCAGCCCTACTAGCGGGATGTGGGGGACCCAGTACTTC.

The rearrangement links TRBV5-4 to TRBJ2-5, with TRBD1 matching over 7 bases. CDR1 is SGHNT and CDR2 is YYREEE in the germline V gene (reference sequence). The CDR3 has 12 residues. V dropped 7 bases and J dropped 2; count of bases not matched to a gene: 2. The CDR3 loop is CASGDSQETQYF. In nucleotides, the CDR3 is TGTGCCAGCGGGGACAGTCAAGAGACCCAGTACTTC. Together with reference TRBV5-4 and TRBJ2-5, the CDR3 gives the full variable domain: ETGVTQSPTHLIKTRGQQVTLRCSSQSGHNTVSWYQQALGQGPQFIFQYYREEENGRGNFPPRFSGLQFPNYSSELNVNALELDDSALYLCASGDSQETQYFGPGTRLLVL.

The CDR3 spells CASRFAGPRGYTF. The CDR3 DNA follows: TGTGCCAGTAGGTTCGCAGGCCCACGAGGCTACACCTTC. The chain has TRBV19 and TRBJ1-2; D not resolved. Germline values: CDR1 LNHDA, CDR2 SQIVND (reference sequence). The ends were cut back, 6 bases at V and 8 bases at J, with 16 bases in the middle. CDR3 size: 13 residues.

This chain uses TRBV5-1 with TRBJ2-3; 9 bases match TRBD2. The trim removed 4 bases at V and 2 bases at J, leaving 2 bases unmatched. Germline assignment: CDR1 SGHRS and CDR2 YFSETQ. The CDR3 is 14 amino acids. The CDR3 DNA reads as TGCGCCAGCAGCGTAGCGGGAGACACAGATACGCAGTATTTT. Translating it yields CASSVAGDTDTQYF.

The rearrangement joins TRBV6-5 to TRBJ1-5; tentative D call: TRBD1 (5 bases). With 6 bases removed from V and 4 bases from J, the gap between germline ends came to 10 bases. CDR3 length: 13 amino acids. Germline V gives CDR1 MNHEY, CDR2 SVGAGI. This CDR3 reads CASRRSGNQPQHF. In nucleotides, the CDR3 is TGTGCCAGCAGGCGATCAGGGAATCAGCCCCAGCATTTT.

The chain links TRBV5-1 to TRBJ2-2, with 8 bases fitting TRBD1. The V segment lost 1 base and the J segment 6 bases; nucleotides outside the gene matches: 8. The CDR3 loop spans 16 amino acids. Germline V gene sequence: CDR1 SGHRS, CDR2 YFSETQ. The CDR3 spells CASSLKYRGKSGELFF. In DNA form, the CDR3 reads TGCGCCAGCAGCTTGAAGTACAGGGGGAAGTCCGGGGAGCTGTTTTTT. The full variable domain, its missing parts supplied by reference TRBV5-1 and TRBJ2-2, is KAGVTQTPRYLIKTRGQQVTLSCSPISGHRSVSWYQQTPGQGLQFLFEYFSETQRNKGNFPGRFSGRQFSNSRSEMNVSTLELGDSALYLCASSLKYRGKSGELFFGEGSRLTVL.

Only a few counts were recorded for this clone. This chain links TRBV6-5 with TRBJ2-7, with a weak D call TRBD1 (7 bases). Germline CDR1 and CDR2: MNHEY and SVGAGI. Deletions cut 5 bases from V and 6 bases from J, with 11 bases between. There are 12 residues in the CDR3. This chain's CDR3 is CASSVQGGEQYF. The CDR3 nucleotides read TGTGCCAGCAGTGTCCAGGGGGGCGAGCAGTACTTC.

The CDR3 is CASSQVSPQVGGGQETQYF. The CDR3 nucleotides are TGCGCCAGCAGCCAAGTTTCGCCCCAGGTTGGCGGGGGACAAGAGACCCAGTACTTC. This sequence joins TRBV4-1 and TRBJ2-5; 7 bases are a match to TRBD2. J lost 2 bases, V lost 1 base, and 16 bases had no gene match. This CDR3 spans 19 amino acids. The V gene's germline CDR1 is MGHRA and CDR2 YSYEKL.

There are a few counts of this clone. The J gene is TRBJ1-1, the V gene TRBV27; no reliable D call. CDR1 and CDR2 (germline): MNHEY, SMNVEV (reference sequence). V lost 3 bases to trimming and J lost 4 bases, with 9 bases between them. This CDR3 comprises 13 residues. The DNA of the CDR3 is TGTGCCAGCAGTTTGGAACCAGGCACTGAAGCTTTCTTT. Its protein product is CASSLEPGTEAFF.